One and the same sample provided the 27 T cell receptor beta chains below, sequenced in a study of beta chain features in type 1 diabetes. Findings and limits, study-wide: In all four CD4+ subsets, TCRB CDR3 length was significantly, moderately reduced in type 1 diabetes.

These receptors are not linked to any known antigen. The study reverse transcribed the entire isolated RNA, so it sequenced expressed TCRB transcripts. TCRdb's table, derived via immunoSEQ multiplex PCR, lists solely in-frame clones and lacks some. The sample holds under 50,000 clones; about 66% are singletons and the top ten take more than 2%. Sequenced: Tregs from blood. Source of these receptors: a woman aged 18-30 years with type 1 diabetes.

This clone was counted a single time. The V and J genes are TRBV21-1 and TRBJ2-1; TRBD1, the D gene given by the table, was not confirmed from the DNA. TRBV21-1 is a listed pseudogene. The CDR3 has 18 amino acids. The CDR3 reads CASSCPPGADTGYNEQFF. CDR3 DNA: TGTGCCAGCAGCTGTCCCCCCGGGGCCGATACAGGGTACAATGAGCAGTTCTTC.

The gene calls are TRBV4-1 and TRBJ2-5; the D gene is possibly TRBD1 (5 bases). The end of the DNA fits TRBJ2-7 better, so the J call may be wrong. CDR1 and CDR2 (germline): MGHRA, YSYEKL. This CDR3 spans 15 amino acids. The CDR3 DNA sequence: TGCGCCAGCAGCCACATCACAGGTAGCTCCTACGAGCAGTACTTC. Translating it yields CASSHITGSSYEQYF.

The chain links TRBV2 to TRBJ1-5; no reliable D call. The CDR3 consists of 12 residues. Between the trimmed V and J ends, which lost 5 bases and 15 bases, there was a span of 17 bases. CDR1 is SNHLY and CDR2 is FYNNEI in the germline V gene. The CDR3 region is CASSLRWAGLHF. In nucleotides, the CDR3 is TGTGCCAGCAGTCTCCGGTGGGCGGGTTTGCATTTT.

V is TRBV5-1 and J is TRBJ1-1; D is possibly TRBD1 (5 bases). V was cut by 8 bases and J by 1 base, with 12 bases left in between. CDR3 length equals 13 residues. Germline lookup yields CDR1 SGHRS and CDR2 YFSETQ. CDR3 loop: CASQGVSNTEAFF. DNA of the CDR3: TGCGCCAGTCAAGGGGTCTCGAACACTGAAGCTTTCTTT.

The chain employs TRBV28 and TRBJ1-5; D remains ambiguous. The germline V gene encodes CDR1 MDHEN and CDR2 SYDVKM. V was trimmed by 7 bases and J by 5 bases, leaving 6 bases between them. The CDR3 extends over 11 amino acids. CDR3 residues: CASNQDQPQHF. The CDR3 DNA reads as TGTGCCAGCAACCAGGATCAGCCCCAGCATTTT.

V and J are TRBV4-2 and TRBJ2-3, with 7 bases fitting TRBD1. CDR3 length: 17 residues. V was pared by 4 bases and J by 3 bases, with 13 bases of the junction left unmatched. Germline V gene lookup returns CDR1 LGHNA and CDR2 YNFKEQ. In DNA form, the CDR3 reads TGTGCCAGCAGCCCCGGGACAGCCCTAGGGTGGACAGATACGCAGTATTTT. Amino acids: CASSPGTALGWTDTQYF.

This clone has just a few counts. The chain is built from TRBV7-9 and TRBJ1-2, with D possibly being TRBD1 (5 bases). With 5 bases removed from V and 4 bases from J, the gap between germline ends came to 17 bases. This CDR3 is 15 amino acids long. Germline V gene sequence: CDR1 SEHNR, CDR2 FQNEAQ (reference sequence). The CDR3 sequence: CASSAGGIGSYGYTF. In DNA, the CDR3 is TGTGCCAGCAGCGCCGGGGGGATTGGTTCCTATGGCTACACCTTC.

The chain recombines TRBV9 with TRBJ2-7; 8 positions match TRBD1. CDR1 is SGDLS and CDR2 is YYNGEE in the germline V gene. The CDR3 is 13 amino acids. J was trimmed by 6 bases and V by 4 bases; bases with no gene match: 6. The CDR3 sequence: CASSTQGVSEQYF. DNA for the CDR3: TGTGCCAGCAGCACACAGGGGGTAAGCGAGCAGTACTTC.

This clone was detected only a few times. V and J are TRBV19 and TRBJ2-2; perhaps TRBD1 as D (5 bases). The V end was cut by 6 bases, the J end by 0 bases, with 11 bases between. The CDR3 totals 15 residues. Germline CDR1 is LNHDA and CDR2 is SQIVND (reference sequence). In DNA, the CDR3 is TGTGCCAGTAGCTGGCAGGGAACGAACACCGGGGAGCTGTTTTTT. Translating gives CASSWQGTNTGELFF.

The V gene is TRBV10-3, the J gene TRBJ2-7; TRBD1 agrees at 7 bases. This CDR3 comprises 13 residues. Germline V CDR1 and CDR2: ENHRY, SYGVKD. J lost 0 bases, V lost 8 bases, and 4 bases had no gene match. CDR3 residues: CAIGTDSSYEQYF. The CDR3 DNA sequence: TGTGCCATCGGGACAGATTCCTCCTACGAGCAGTACTTC.

The chain has TRBV4-3 and TRBJ2-5, with D tentatively TRBD1 (6 bases). Looked up from germline, CDR1 is LGHNA and CDR2 is YSLEER. This CDR3 spans 15 amino acids. The V end lost 0 bases, the J end lost 11 bases, and 19 bases lay between the germline ends. CDR3 residues: CASSQDLYGQWEQYF. The CDR3 DNA follows: TGCGCCAGCAGCCAAGATCTTTATGGACAGTGGGAGCAGTACTTC.

The CDR3 DNA reads as TGTGCCAGTAGTATGCCGTCACAGGGGAACACTGAAGCTTTCTTT. Encoded protein: CASSMPSQGNTEAFF. The V call is TRBV19, the J call TRBJ1-1, with a possible D match to TRBD1 (6 bases). Germline-derived CDR1 and CDR2 are LNHDA and SQIVND (reference sequence). The CDR3 has 15 amino acids. The germline V and J ends were trimmed by 3 bases and 1 base, with 12 bases remaining between them.

This rearrangement joins TRBV28 to TRBJ2-1, with D tentatively TRBD2 (6 bases). Trimming cost V 4 bases and J 1 base, with 14 bases left between them. The CDR3 loop spans 16 amino acids. CDR1 MDHEN and CDR2 SYDVKM come from the germline V gene. CDR3: CASSSLANPSYNEQFF. The CDR3 coding sequence is TGTGCCAGCAGTTCCCTAGCGAACCCATCCTACAATGAGCAGTTCTTC.

The V call is TRBV18, the J call TRBJ1-3; a possible D gene is TRBD1 (6 bases). The germline V and J ends were trimmed by 5 bases and 2 bases, with 16 bases remaining between them. The CDR3 has 16 amino acids. Germline V gene sequence: CDR1 KGHSH, CDR2 LQKENI. The CDR3 DNA reads TGTGCCAGCTCATCTAGACAGGATTCTGCTGGAAACACCATATATTTT. Translation gives CASSSRQDSAGNTIYF.

The CDR3 nucleotides are TGTGCCAGCAGCCTTCGTCGGGAGGGGTACGGTGAGCAGTTCTTC. Its protein is CASSLRREGYGEQFF. The chain joins TRBV7-9 to TRBJ2-1; TRBD2 matches 8 bases. V lost 5 bases and J lost 9; bases outside the gene matches: 12. Germline V gene data show CDR1 as SEHNR and CDR2 as FQNEAQ (reference sequence). CDR3 length: 15 residues.

This clone appeared a few times. The rearrangement joins TRBV7-9 to TRBJ2-7; TRBD2 might be the D (5 bases). V was trimmed by 1 base and J by 9 bases, leaving 10 bases between them. The CDR3 covers 12 residues. Germline CDR1 is SEHNR and CDR2 is FQNEAQ (reference sequence). The CDR3 reads CASSLGGLGQYF. CDR3 sequence (DNA): TGTGCCAGCAGCTTAGGCGGGCTTGGGCAGTACTTC.

Concerning this clone: One end of the junction varies from germline; a read error may be responsible. Other DNA sequences in this specimen translate into the identical CDR3. The chain uses TRBV7-3 and TRBJ2-6; tentatively, D is TRBD1 (5 bases). The CDR3 loop spans 15 amino acids. CDR1 SGHTA and CDR2 FQGTGA come from the germline V gene. This CDR3 is CASSLGGSGANVLTF. DNA of the CDR3: TGTGCCAGCAGCTTAGGCGGCTCTGGGGCCAACGTCCTGACCTTC.

The CDR3 DNA is TGTGCCAGCAGTTCCTCTCCCGGGACAGGTTATACGCAGTATTTT. This sequence encodes CASSSSPGTGYTQYF. The chain recombines TRBV6-6 with TRBJ2-3; 8 bases align to TRBD1. The junction had 10 bases not matched to a gene; V was cut back by 4 bases and J by 7 bases. The CDR3 sequence is 15 residues long. Germline V CDR1 and CDR2: MNHNY, SVGAGI (reference sequence).

The chain couples TRBV11-2 to TRBJ2-7; D is undetermined. The CDR3 is made up of 10 amino acids. Germline V lookup: CDR1 SGHAT, CDR2 FQNNGV. The V end lost 2 bases, the J end lost 6 bases, and 2 bases lay between the germline ends. CDR3 DNA sequence: TGTGCCAGCAGCTTACGCGAGCAGTACTTC. Its protein is CASSLREQYF.

This clone was recorded once. The rearrangement uses TRBV7-9 and TRBJ2-7; 7 nucleotides match TRBD2. V dropped 4 bases and J dropped 0; count of bases not matched to a gene: 6. CDR1 is SEHNR and CDR2 is FQNEAQ in the germline V gene (reference sequence). This CDR3 contains 15 residues. CDR3 nucleotide sequence: TGTGCCAGCAGCTGGGGCCCGGGGGGCTCCTACGAGCAGTACTTC. Encoded protein: CASSWGPGGSYEQYF. The complete variable domain, with remaining parts taken from reference TRBV7-9 and TRBJ2-7, reads DTGVSQNPRHKITKRGQNVTFRCDPISEHNRLYWYRQTLGQGPEFLTYFQNEAQLEKSRLLSDRFSAERPKGSFSTLEIQRTEQGDSAMYLCASSWGPGGSYEQYFGPGTRLTVT.

V is TRBV28 and J is TRBJ2-7; D remains ambiguous. Trimming took 1 base from V and 4 from J, leaving 5 bases between them. Germline loops: CDR1 MDHEN, CDR2 SYDVKM. This CDR3 spans 12 amino acids. The CDR3 reads CASSLSRYEQYF. The CDR3 region has the DNA TGTGCCAGCAGTTTATCCCGGTACGAGCAGTACTTC. Based on the CDR3 plus reference TRBV28 and TRBJ2-7, the full variable domain is DVKVTQSSRYLVKRTGEKVFLECVQDMDHENMFWYRQDPGLGLRLIYFSYDVKMKEKGDIPEGYSVSREKKERFSLILESASTNQTSMYLCASSLSRYEQYFGPGTRLTVT.

This clone was detected a few times. V and J are TRBV5-1 and TRBJ2-3, with 8 bases fitting TRBD2. Trimming cost V 3 bases and J 0 bases; bases outside gene matches: 3. Germline CDR1 SGHRS, CDR2 YFSETQ. The CDR3 extends over 15 amino acids. This CDR3 reads CASSSSGRSTDTQYF. The CDR3 DNA reads as TGCGCCAGCAGCTCAAGCGGGAGAAGCACAGATACGCAGTATTTT.

The chain employs TRBV19 and TRBJ2-3; tentative D call: TRBD2 (6 bases). The CDR3 is made up of 14 amino acids. V dropped 10 bases and J dropped 0 bases, with 14 bases sitting between them. Germline CDR1 reads LNHDA; CDR2 reads SQIVND (reference sequence). DNA of the CDR3: TGTGCCACCTCGGGACTTTTTAGCACAGATACGCAGTATTTT. Encoded protein: CATSGLFSTDTQYF.

The V and J genes are TRBV2 and TRBJ1-2, with D uncertain. The CDR3 sequence is 15 residues long. The germline V and J ends were trimmed by 0 bases and 3 bases, with 11 bases remaining between them. CDR1 and CDR2 (germline): SNHLY, FYNNEI. CDR3 coding DNA: TGTGCCAGCAGTGAAGCGCGGGCAGCCTACTATGGCTACACCTTC. Translated, it gives CASSEARAAYYGYTF. The whole variable domain, remainder taken from reference TRBV2 and TRBJ1-2, is EPEVTQTPSHQVTQMGQEVILRCVPISNHLYFYWYRQILGQKVEFLVSFYNNEISEKSEIFDDQFSVERPDGSNFTLKIRSTKLEDSAMYFCASSEARAAYYGYTFGSGTRLTVV.

This clone has just a few counts. The chain carries TRBV6-6 and TRBJ1-5; possibly TRBD1 for D (6 bases). Germline CDR1 reads MNHNY; CDR2 reads SVGAGI (reference sequence). CDR3 length equals 14 residues. The V and J ends lost 6 bases and 6 bases respectively, with 15 bases between them. The CDR3 sequence: CASRLTGIGQPQHF. For the CDR3, the DNA is TGTGCCAGCAGATTAACAGGGATCGGTCAGCCCCAGCATTTT.

This chain connects TRBV7-9 to TRBJ2-1; 8 bases line up with TRBD1. Losses at the gene ends were 5 bases for V and 2 bases for J; bases not matched to a gene: 8. CDR3 size: 16 residues. Germline V CDR1 and CDR2: SEHNR, FQNEAQ (reference sequence). The CDR3: CASSPRGRNPYNEQFF. The CDR3 DNA is TGTGCCAGCAGCCCCAGGGGGCGTAACCCCTACAATGAGCAGTTCTTC. Looking up the rest from reference TRBV7-9 and TRBJ2-1 gives the full variable domain: DTGVSQNPRHKITKRGQNVTFRCDPISEHNRLYWYRQTLGQGPEFLTYFQNEAQLEKSRLLSDRFSAERPKGSFSTLEIQRTEQGDSAMYLCASSPRGRNPYNEQFFGPGTRLTVL.

The gene calls are TRBV5-6 and TRBJ1-2, with D perhaps TRBD1 (5 bases). V lost 1 base to trimming and J lost 8 bases, with 18 bases between them. The CDR3 has 15 residues. Germline CDR1 reads SGHDT; CDR2 reads YYEEEE. The chain's CDR3 is CASSLLGQGIDGYTF. CDR3 coding DNA: TGTGCCAGCAGCTTGTTAGGTCAGGGTATCGACGGCTACACCTTC.